This T cell receptor (beta chain) was obtained from a study of T cell responses to AZD1222 COVID-19 vaccine. Of note for this clone: Its antigen is still unknown.

Study outcomes and limitations: Repertoires were obtained only post-peak T cell response. Possibly, clonal diversity was underestimated; donors were largely white British and included more females.

CDR1 and CDR2 from the germline V gene are MDHEN and SYDVKM. V lost 3 bases and J lost 0, with 9 bases in between. CDR3 length equals 14 residues. Method: immunoSEQ multiplex PCR; TCRdb's copy keeps in-frame clones and lacks some. The table records roughly 150,000 clones, 85% to 90% of them present only once. The receptor's source is an adult who received the AZD1222 COVID-19 vaccine. The chain uses TRBV28 and TRBJ2-7; D assignment may be TRBD1 or TRBD2 (5 bases each). The sample consisted of peripheral blood, taken 28 days after the second AZD1222 dose. The CDR3 protein is CASSLGTVSYEQYF. The CDR3 region has the DNA TGTGCCAGCAGTTTGGGGACGGTCTCCTACGAGCAGTACTTC.